What follows are 26 T cell receptor beta chains derived from one specimen sequenced in a study of T-cell memory formation after mild COVID-19. MiXCR, applied by TCRdb to the 5' RACE reads, yields one record per CDR3 protein. The sample has a few hundred thousand distinct CDR3 sequences, approximately 25% seen once; the top ten hold around 12%. The source material was PBMCs or a T cell subset sorted from them (not recorded which). These receptors were obtained from an adult woman who had mild COVID-19 (a few samples of this study predate the infection). Cell type and time point are not known.

This clonotype came up a few times. The chain carries TRBV29-1 and TRBJ2-7; 8 bases fit TRBD2. Germline loops: CDR1 SQVTM, CDR2 ANQGSEA. V trimming: 3 bases; J trimming: 4 bases; junction bases outside the gene matches: 5. This CDR3 has 13 residues. The CDR3 spells CSVDGGGLYEQYF. CDR3 nucleotide sequence: TGCAGCGTTGATGGCGGGGGGCTTTACGAGCAGTACTTC.

The chain employs TRBV6-2 or TRBV6-3 and TRBJ2-5, with D maybe TRBD1 (6 bases). V lost 5 bases and J 3 bases, leaving 16 bases between the germline ends. The CDR3 is made up of 15 amino acids. From germline, CDR1 is MNHEY and CDR2 SVGEGT. The CDR3 nucleotides read TGTGCCAGCAGTCCCGGGACAAGGGGCAAAGAGACCCAGTACTTC. Translated, it gives CASSPGTRGKETQYF.

The rearrangement uses TRBV24-1 and TRBJ1-1, with D tentatively TRBD1 (5 bases). Between the trimmed V and J ends, which lost 4 bases and 1 base, there was a span of 6 bases. The CDR3 is made up of 13 amino acids. Germline V gives CDR1 KGHDR, CDR2 SFDVKD. In DNA, the CDR3 is TGTGCCACCAGTGAGGGGGGGAACACTGAAGCTTTCTTT. Protein product: CATSEGGNTEAFF.

This clonotype was counted ten times or more. The chain carries TRBV3-1 and TRBJ2-7, with 12 bases fitting TRBD1. The CDR3 consists of 15 residues. Germline assignment: CDR1 LGHDT and CDR2 YNNKEL (reference sequence). V shed 3 bases, J shed 4 bases, and the junction held 4 bases outside the gene matches. This CDR3 reads CASSQPGQGAYEQYF. The CDR3 coding sequence is TGTGCCAGCAGCCAGCCGGGACAGGGGGCGTACGAGCAGTACTTC.

The chain recombines TRBV12-3 or TRBV12-4 with TRBJ2-1, with 8 positions matching TRBD2. The CDR3 is 14 residues long. V lost 5 bases and J lost 5; bases outside the gene matches: 5. The CDR3 here is CASSRTSGHNEQFF. CDR3 in DNA: TGTGCCAGCAGTCGAACTAGCGGACACAATGAGCAGTTCTTC.

The chain recombines TRBV20-1 with TRBJ2-7, with a weak D call TRBD1 (6 bases). The germline V and J ends were trimmed by 0 bases and 0 bases, with 15 bases remaining between them. The V gene's germline CDR1 is DFQATT and CDR2 SNEGSKA (reference sequence). The length of the CDR3 is 16 residues. The CDR3 sequence is CSARDRDTDFSYEQYF. The DNA for the CDR3 is TGCAGTGCTAGAGATCGGGACACCGATTTCTCCTACGAGCAGTACTTC.

In its sample, this clonotype was seen a few times. The chain uses TRBV5-1 and TRBJ2-2; a weak D match, TRBD2 (5 bases). V was shortened by 6 bases and J by 0 bases, with 18 bases between the two germline ends. Per the germline V gene, CDR1 is SGHRS and CDR2 is YFSETQ. CDR3 length: 17 residues. The CDR3 bases are TGCGCCAGCACGGTCATGGGTGTACTAGCGAACACCGGGGAGCTGTTTTTT. It translates to CASTVMGVLANTGELFF.

The gene calls are TRBV3-1 and TRBJ1-1; no clear D. Germline V gene sequence: CDR1 LGHDT, CDR2 YNNKEL (reference sequence). This CDR3 has 12 amino acids. Trimming removed 8 bases from V and 1 base from J, with 8 bases in between. The CDR3 loop reads CASSHGNTEAFF. CDR3 nucleotide sequence: TGTGCCAGCTCGCACGGGAACACTGAAGCTTTCTTT.

The chain links TRBV7-3 to TRBJ2-1, with 7 nucleotides matching TRBD1. Germline CDR1 reads SGHTA; CDR2 reads FQGTGA. J gave up 9 bases and V 5 bases, and 7 bases lay outside the gene matches. This CDR3 is built from 13 residues. This CDR3 reads CASSPRQGGEQFF. CDR3 bases: TGTGCCAGCAGCCCTCGACAGGGCGGTGAGCAGTTCTTC.

The V call is TRBV5-8, the J call TRBJ2-7; TRBD1 agrees at 9 bases. The V segment lost 4 bases and the J segment 6 bases; nucleotides outside the gene matches: 5. From germline, CDR1 is SGHTS and CDR2 YDEGEE. This CDR3 is built from 13 residues. The CDR3 loop reads CASSLGQGVEQYF. The CDR3 nucleotides read TGTGCCAGCAGCCTGGGACAGGGTGTCGAGCAGTACTTC. Based on the CDR3 plus reference TRBV5-8 and TRBJ2-7, the full variable domain is EAGVTQSPTHLIKTRGQQATLRCSPISGHTSVYWYQQALGLGLQFLLWYDEGEERNRGNFPPRFSGRQFPNYSSELNVNALELEDSALYLCASSLGQGVEQYFGPGTRLTVT.

CDR3: CAAARDRSYGYTF. The DNA of the CDR3 is TGTGCCGCGGCCCGGGACAGATCCTATGGCTACACCTTC. V usage is TRBV6-6 and J usage is TRBJ1-2; 7 bases are shared with TRBD1. The CDR3 loop spans 13 amino acids. J lost 4 bases, V lost 11 bases, and 10 bases had no gene match. CDR1 and CDR2 (germline): MNHNY, SVGAGI (reference sequence).

J is TRBJ2-7 and V is TRBV30; 16 bases match TRBD2. Per germline, CDR1 GTSNPN and CDR2 SVGIG (reference sequence). V shed 1 base and J 7 bases; nucleotides not matched to a gene: 4. The CDR3 loop spans 15 amino acids. In nucleotides, the CDR3 is TGTGCCTGGAGTGACGGGACTAGCGGGAGGGGAGAGCAGTACTTC. It specifies CAWSDGTSGRGEQYF.

This clonotype was observed at least ten times. V is TRBV7-3 and J is TRBJ2-3, with TRBD2 identical over 11 bases. CDR1 SGHTA and CDR2 FQGTGA come from the germline V gene. Germline trimming cut 6 bases from V and 2 bases from J; bases unmatched to any gene: 7. The CDR3 totals 16 residues. The CDR3 region has the DNA TGTGCCAGCAGTTTGGGGACTAGCGGATCCACAGATACGCAGTATTTT. It specifies CASSLGTSGSTDTQYF.

The chain uses TRBV20-1 and TRBJ2-4; TRBD2 matches at 8 bases. Germline CDR1 reads DFQATT; CDR2 reads SNEGSKA (reference sequence). After removal of 6 bases from V and 5 bases from J, the junction contained 6 bases not matched to a gene. The CDR3 has 13 amino acids. The CDR3 region has the DNA TGCAGTGCCTACGGGACTAGGGAAAACATTCAGTACTTC. It translates to CSAYGTRENIQYF.

V is TRBV29-1 and J is TRBJ2-7, with 10 bases identical to TRBD1. Germline-derived CDR1 and CDR2 are SQVTM and ANQGSEA. V lost 6 bases to trimming and J lost 6 bases; unmatched junction nucleotides: 11. The CDR3 length is 14 residues. Written as DNA, the CDR3 is TGCAGCGTAGGGACGGGGACAGGGGTCGCCGAGCAGTACTTC. Amino acids: CSVGTGTGVAEQYF.

This clonotype has a count of ten or more. As DNA, the CDR3 is TGTGCCAGCAGTTTAGGACAGGGGGCGAGAACCGGGGAGCTGTTTTTT. As protein: CASSLGQGARTGELFF. The chain carries TRBV12-3 or TRBV12-4 and TRBJ2-2, with 10 bases that match TRBD1. The CDR3 length is 16 residues. V dropped 1 base and J dropped 5; count of bases not matched to a gene: 4.

The table lists this clonotype with many counts. The rearrangement uses TRBV7-6 and TRBJ1-1; no firm D call. Trimming shortened V by 5 bases and J by 5 bases, and 15 bases separated the two germline ends. The CDR3 has 14 residues. The germline CDR1 and CDR2 sequences are SGHVS and FNYEAQ. As DNA, the CDR3 is TGTGCCAGCAGCCAAATGACATCGGGGACTGAAGCTTTCTTT. Protein sequence: CASSQMTSGTEAFF.

The chain recombines TRBV7-9 with TRBJ2-7; 9 nucleotides align to TRBD2. The CDR3 runs to 14 residues. Trimming removed 4 bases from V and 3 bases from J; junction bases left unmatched: 4. Germline V lookup: CDR1 SEHNR, CDR2 FQNEAQ (reference sequence). In nucleotides, the CDR3 is TGTGCCAGCAGCTCTAGCGGGGACATCTACGAGCAGTACTTC. Protein sequence: CASSSSGDIYEQYF.

V gene TRBV5-6 combines with J gene TRBJ2-3; D remains unclear. This CDR3 contains 15 residues. V lost 0 bases and J 2 bases, leaving 10 bases between the germline ends. Germline loops: CDR1 SGHDT, CDR2 YYEEEE. CDR3 region: CASSLVTFATDTQYF. The CDR3 DNA follows: TGTGCCAGCAGCTTGGTGACCTTTGCCACAGATACGCAGTATTTT. Combining the CDR3 with reference TRBV5-6 and TRBJ2-3 gives the whole variable domain DAGVTQSPTHLIKTRGQQVTLRCSPKSGHDTVSWYQQALGQGPQFIFQYYEEEERQRGNFPDRFSGHQFPNYSSELNVNALLLGDSALYLCASSLVTFATDTQYFGPGTRLTVL.

This clonotype has at least ten counts. A much larger clone lies a single base off, so this may be a read error. The chain couples TRBV5-1 to TRBJ2-7, with TRBD2 matching 7 bases. The length of the CDR3 is 15 residues. CDR1 is SGHRS and CDR2 is YFSETQ in the germline V gene. The junction had 10 bases not matched to a gene; V was cut back by 3 bases and J by 4 bases. The CDR3 nucleotides are TGCGCCAGCAGCTCCGGACGAGCGGGAATGTACGAGCAGTACTTC. Its protein is CASSSGRAGMYEQYF.

The V gene is TRBV5-4, the J gene TRBJ2-2; D is perhaps TRBD2 (5 bases). Per the germline V gene, CDR1 is SGHNT and CDR2 is YYREEE (reference sequence). The CDR3 loop spans 14 amino acids. V was shortened by 4 bases and J by 3 bases, with 10 bases between the two germline ends. Here the CDR3 reads CASSTTGYTGELFF. The DNA for the CDR3 is TGTGCCAGCAGCACGACGGGGTACACCGGGGAGCTGTTTTTT.

This clonotype was observed a few times. The gene calls are TRBV3-1 and TRBJ2-1; 13 positions agree with TRBD2. Germline V gene sequence: CDR1 LGHDT, CDR2 YNNKEL (reference sequence). The ends lost 2 bases at V and 5 bases at J; junction bases unmatched: 6. The length of the CDR3 is 17 residues. CDR3 sequence (DNA): TGTGCCAGCAGCCAATGGGATGGACTAGCGGGGGACAATGAGCAGTTCTTC. Translating gives CASSQWDGLAGDNEQFF.

This sequence joins TRBV9 and TRBJ2-5, with D possibly TRBD1 on 6 matching bases. Trimming cost V 0 bases and J 4 bases, with 7 bases left between them. The CDR3 totals 13 residues. Per the germline V gene, CDR1 is SGDLS and CDR2 is YYNGEE. CDR3 bases: TGTGCCAGCAGCGTAGCAGGGGTAGAGACCCAGTACTTC. Protein: CASSVAGVETQYF.

The chain uses TRBV5-4 and TRBJ2-5; tentative D call: TRBD2 (7 bases). Trimming pared 3 bases from V and 4 bases from J, leaving 16 bases between. The V gene's germline CDR1 is SGHNT and CDR2 YYREEE (reference sequence). The CDR3 covers 15 residues. CDR3 coding DNA: TGTGCCAGCAGCTCTCGAACGCGGGGGCGAGAGACCCAGTACTTC. Amino acids: CASSSRTRGRETQYF.

The chain recombines TRBV2 with TRBJ1-2; tentative D call: TRBD1 (5 bases). The CDR3 consists of 13 residues. The germline V gene has CDR1 SNHLY and CDR2 FYNNEI. Trimming left V 6 bases short and J 3 bases short, with 11 bases between. CDR3 nucleotide sequence: TGTGCCAGCAGAGACGGGACGGACTATGGCTACACCTTC. Translated: CASRDGTDYGYTF.

The J gene is TRBJ2-1, the V gene TRBV7-2, with unresolved D. V shed 3 bases and J shed 9 bases, with 12 bases lying between them. The CDR3 contains 13 residues. Germline CDR1 and CDR2: SGHTA and FQGNSA. The CDR3 region has the DNA TGTGCCAGCAGCTTCACGTCCCACGGTGAGCAGTTCTTC. Amino acids: CASSFTSHGEQFF.